This T cell receptor (beta chain) was sequenced during a study of identical twins. Study observations and caveats: Within cord blood, abundant beta clonotypes carried fewer insertions, but memory repertoires showed no such trend. Partly confounded zero-insertion analyses could result from invariant MAIT and iNKT cells. Where out-of-frame alpha sequences were twin-shared, they showed excess low generation probability.

To note about this clonotype: Its antigen is undetermined.

Template switching, a step in the protocol, added a universal primer site, and cDNA carried unique molecular identifiers. A single record per CDR3 protein comes from TCRdb applying MiXCR to the 5' RACE reads. The sample consists of around 340,000 distinct CDR3 sequences, approximately 8.8% of them appearing once. The V and J ends lost 3 bases and 2 bases respectively, with 13 bases between them. CDR1 DFQATT and CDR2 SNEGSKA come from the germline V gene (reference sequence). This CDR3 has 14 residues. What was sequenced was naive T cells sorted from blood. The sequence was collected from a woman between 45 and 60 years old in good health. The rearrangement joins TRBV20-1 to TRBJ2-5, with no clear D. DNA of the CDR3: TGCAGTGCTAGTAGCCTGCAAACGCAAGAGACCCAGTACTTC. Its protein product is CSASSLQTQETQYF.